These 5 T cell receptor beta chains were sequenced from one sample in a study of control samples from healthy donors and cancer patients (dated by TCRdb to about 2020). Libraries were constructed by the immunoSEQ multiplex PCR assay. TCRdb mirrors the immuneACCESS table, restricted to in-frame sequences. Some clones are absent from its copies; in checked studies, under half trace to an unresolved V gene, and the reason for the others is unknown. Recorded for this sample are 200,000 to 250,000 clones; 85% to 95% of them occurred a single time. The top ten constitute about 1.4% of the sample. Sequenced material: blood. The receptors stem from a man aged 50 or older in good health.

This chain links TRBV27 with TRBJ1-2; D gene ambiguous. This CDR3 region has 14 residues. Germline V lookup: CDR1 MNHEY, CDR2 SMNVEV (reference sequence). V lost 3 bases, J lost 7 bases, and 15 bases lay in between. The CDR3 DNA follows: TGTGCCAGCAGTTTGGGCAGCACATCCGGTGGCTACACCTTC. Protein: CASSLGSTSGGYTF.

This clone was counted once. The sample has other DNA sequences that encode this CDR3 too. The chain couples TRBV5-1 to TRBJ2-2; tentative D call: TRBD2 (6 bases). This CDR3 is built from 15 residues. Germline lookup yields CDR1 SGHRS and CDR2 YFSETQ. The V end lost 0 bases, the J end lost 9 bases, and 15 bases lay between the germline ends. The CDR3 reads CASSLEGGRFRELFF. Written as DNA, the CDR3 is TGCGCCAGCAGCTTGGAGGGAGGTCGATTCCGGGAGCTGTTTTTT.

V and J are TRBV30 and TRBJ2-1, with D perhaps given as TRBD1 or TRBD2 (7 bases each). Per the germline V gene, CDR1 is GTSNPN and CDR2 is SVGIG (reference sequence). With 6 bases removed from V and 5 bases from J, the gap between germline ends came to 23 bases. This CDR3 is built from 16 residues. The DNA of the CDR3 is TGTGCCTGTCATACTCAGGGGGGGTCTTTTGACAATGAGCAGTTCTTC. Translated: CACHTQGGSFDNEQFF. Full variable domain (rest looked up from reference TRBV30 and TRBJ2-1): SQTIHQWPATLVQPVGSPLSLECTVEGTSNPNLYWYRQAAGRGLQLLFYSVGIGQISSEVPQNLSASRPQDRQFILSSKKLLLSDSGFYLCACHTQGGSFDNEQFFGPGTRLTVL.

The rearrangement links TRBV20-1 to TRBJ1-5; a possible D gene is TRBD1 (6 bases). V was clipped by 4 bases and J by 6 bases, with 7 bases between them. There are 11 residues in the CDR3. CDR1 DFQATT and CDR2 SNEGSKA come from the germline V gene (reference sequence). This chain's CDR3 is CSAKGGQPQHF. CDR3 bases: TGCAGTGCTAAGGGGGGTCAGCCCCAGCATTTT.

The rearrangement joins TRBV27 to TRBJ2-7, with TRBD1 identical over 7 bases. With 9 bases clipped from V and 3 bases from J, the junction kept 5 bases outside the gene matches. The CDR3 has 12 residues. Germline V gives CDR1 MNHEY, CDR2 SMNVEV (reference sequence). The CDR3 DNA reads as TGTGCCAGGCAGGGGGTGGGCTACGAGCAGTACGTC. It translates to CARQGVGYEQYV.